Listed below are T cell receptor beta chains from one sample, sequenced in a study of cytomegalovirus exposure and HLA in healthy donors. The data were produced by immunoSEQ multiplex PCR, yet TCRdb's version contains in-frame clones alone and is incomplete. The repertoire holds over 65,000 clones, with 70% to 85% as singletons. The sample comprised PBMCs. These receptors were obtained from a human donor in good health. Both conserved end residues are part of each CDR3. The order of the fields is V gene, D gene, J gene, clone size, CDR3 DNA, CDR3 protein. A D gene is named only where the DNA matches it firmly. The listing skips clone size in some rows; elsewhere it reads once, few, many or a size class.

TRBV5-1	TRBD1	TRBJ1-1	.	TGCGCCAGCAGCGGGGAGACAGGGGTGAACACTGAAGCTTTCTTT	CASSGETGVNTEAFF
TRBV19	.	TRBJ2-1	.	TGTGCCAGTAGTATGTGGGGCTTTGGGCAGTTCTTC	CASSMWGFGQFF
TRBV18	.	TRBJ1-1	.	TGTGCCAGCTCACCACCTCAGGGAATGAACACTGAAGCTTTCTTT	CASSPPQGMNTEAFF
TRBV30	.	TRBJ2-1	few	TGTGCCTGGAGCGCAACAGGGCTTAGCTCCTACAATGAGCAGTTCTTC	CAWSATGLSSYNEQFF
TRBV5-1	.	TRBJ1-6	.	TGCGCCAGCAGCTTGATACAGAGTAATTCACCCCTCCACTTT	CASSLIQSNSPLHF
TRBV10-2	.	TRBJ1-5	.	TGCGCCAGCAGTGATTCAGGACAGTCCCAGCCCCAGAATTTT	CASSDSGQSQPQNF
TRBV9	.	TRBJ2-5	once	TGTGCCAGCAGCGTAGCCCCTGCGGGGGCGCGCCAAGAGACCCAGTACTTC	CASSVAPAGARQETQYF
TRBV7-2	TRBD1	TRBJ1-2	.	TGTGCCAGCAGCTTAGGTCAGGGGGGATATGGCTACACCTTC	CASSLGQGGYGYTF
TRBV7-2	.	TRBJ1-4	.	TGTGCCAGCAGCCCACGATCACTTGGTTTTGAAAAACTGTTTTTT	CASSPRSLGFEKLFF
TRBV19	.	TRBJ1-5	once	TGTGCCAGTACTCCCGGGAGGGGCGATGGGCAGCCCCAGCATTTT	CASTPGRGDGQPQHF